This T cell receptor beta chain was recorded in a study of OX40 agonist ivuxolimab in advanced cancers. Some clones are missing from TCRdb's copy, which holds only in-frame ones; the method was immunoSEQ multiplex PCR. The data contain fewer than 85,000 clones, 80% to 95% of them seen just once; the ten biggest clones take up 2% to 2.5%. The sample in question was CD4+ or CD8+ T cells sorted from blood, obtained in a trial of the OX40 agonist ivuxolimab. This clonotype was sampled from an adult with an advanced solid tumor such as melanoma, head and neck, liver or kidney cancer.

CDR3 amino acids: CASSPTLGRYQPQHF. CDR3 nucleotide sequence: TGTGCCAGCAGTCCCACCCTAGGCAGGTATCAGCCCCAGCATTTT. The chain joins TRBV28 to TRBJ1-5; unclear D gene. V was pared by 5 bases and J by 5 bases, with 16 bases between. This CDR3 has 15 amino acids. CDR1 and CDR2 from the germline V gene are MDHEN and SYDVKM.